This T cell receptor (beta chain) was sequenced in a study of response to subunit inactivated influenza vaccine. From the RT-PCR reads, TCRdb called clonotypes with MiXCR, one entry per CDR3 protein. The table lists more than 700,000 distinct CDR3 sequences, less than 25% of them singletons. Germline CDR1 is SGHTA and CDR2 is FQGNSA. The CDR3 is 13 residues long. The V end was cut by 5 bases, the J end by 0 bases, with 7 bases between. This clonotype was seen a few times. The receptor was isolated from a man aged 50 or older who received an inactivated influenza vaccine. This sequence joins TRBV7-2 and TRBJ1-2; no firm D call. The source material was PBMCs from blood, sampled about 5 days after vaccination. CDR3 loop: CASSHLANYGYTF. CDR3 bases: TGTGCCAGCAGCCACTTAGCTAACTATGGCTACACCTTC. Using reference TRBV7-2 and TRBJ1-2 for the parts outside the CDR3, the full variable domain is GAGVSQSPSNKVTEKGKDVELRCDPISGHTALYWYRQSLGQGLEFLIYFQGNSAPDKSGLPSDRFSAERTGGSVSTLTIQRTQQEDSAVYLCASSHLANYGYTFGSGTRLTVV.